The 24 T cell receptor beta chains presented below share a single source sample, sequenced in a study of T cells after yellow fever vaccination. In TCRdb, the 5' RACE reads were re-called with MiXCR into one record per CDR3 protein. The data contain approximately 550,000 distinct CDR3 sequences, 15% to 20% of them singletons. Material: PBMCs, obtained 15 days after the yellow fever booster vaccination. The receptors shown here come from a man younger than 40 who received the YFV17D yellow fever vaccine.

The chain has TRBV7-2 and TRBJ2-7, with 8 bases that match TRBD1. The CDR3 length is 14 residues. CDR1 and CDR2 (germline): SGHTA, FQGNSA. V lost 5 bases to trimming and J lost 5 bases; unmatched junction nucleotides: 8. CDR3 amino acids: CASSPAGGPDEQYF. The CDR3 coding sequence is TGTGCCAGCAGCCCAGCAGGGGGCCCGGACGAGCAGTACTTC.

This clonotype was seen only a few times. This chain joins TRBV20-1 and TRBJ2-5; no reliable D call. CDR1 and CDR2 (germline): DFQATT, SNEGSKA (reference sequence). The CDR3 is 13 amino acids. V lost 3 bases and J lost 1, with 9 bases in between. The CDR3, as DNA: TGCAGTGCTAGTAATGGAATCCAAGAGACCCAGTACTTC. Its translation: CSASNGIQETQYF.

The chain recombines TRBV6-6 with TRBJ2-7; TRBD1 is a possible D gene (6 bases). CDR1 MNHNY and CDR2 SVGAGI come from the germline V gene (reference sequence). V dropped 11 bases and J dropped 3 bases, with 17 bases sitting between them. CDR3 length equals 13 residues. CDR3 DNA sequence: TGTGCCGTCAGGGGTCCAGCCGACTACGAGCAGTACTTC. The encoded protein is CAVRGPADYEQYF.

The chain combines TRBV11-1 with TRBJ2-1; 14 bases match TRBD2. The CDR3 covers 19 residues. Looked up from germline, CDR1 is SGHAT and CDR2 is FQDESV (reference sequence). Trimming took 4 bases from V and 2 from J; bases not matched to a gene: 10. For the CDR3, the DNA is TGTGCCAGCAGCTCCTGGGGGACTAGCGGGAGTAAGGCCTACAATGAGCAGTTCTTC. Its translation is CASSSWGTSGSKAYNEQFF.

In this sample, this clonotype turned up many times. This rearrangement joins TRBV19 to TRBJ1-4; D is uncertain. This CDR3 comprises 13 residues. From germline, CDR1 is LNHDA and CDR2 SQIVND (reference sequence). V was cut by 7 bases and J by 6 bases, with 12 bases left in between. DNA for the CDR3: TGTGCCAGTACAACCGGGGAGGATGAAAAACTGTTTTTT. Protein sequence: CASTTGEDEKLFF.

The V gene is TRBV9, the J gene TRBJ1-4, with TRBD1 matching 8 bases. Germline trimming cut 4 bases from V and 5 bases from J; bases unmatched to any gene: 7. Germline V gives CDR1 SGDLS, CDR2 YYNGEE. The CDR3 totals 15 residues. The DNA of the CDR3 is TGTGCCAGCAGCCCGGGGGACAGGCCGAATGAAAAACTGTTTTTT. As protein: CASSPGDRPNEKLFF. Full variable domain (outside the CDR3, taken from reference TRBV9 and TRBJ1-4): DSGVTQTPKHLITATGQRVTLRCSPRSGDLSVYWYQQSLDQGLQFLIQYYNGEERAKGNILERFSAQQFPDLHSELNLSSLELGDSALYFCASSPGDRPNEKLFFGSGTQLSVL.

The chain joins TRBV12-3 or TRBV12-4 to TRBJ2-7, with 9 bases identical to TRBD2. CDR3 length: 13 residues. V lost 2 bases and J lost 6; bases outside the gene matches: 2. This CDR3 is CASSLLAGSEQYF. As DNA, the CDR3 is TGTGCCAGCAGTTTACTAGCGGGAAGCGAGCAGTACTTC.

This clonotype was seen a few times. The rearrangement links TRBV2 to TRBJ2-1, with 13 bases matching TRBD2. The junction had 4 bases not matched to a gene; V was cut back by 6 bases and J by 8 bases. The CDR3 covers 14 residues. Germline V gene data show CDR1 as SNHLY and CDR2 as FYNNEI. CDR3 sequence (DNA): TGTGCCAGCAGGAAACTAGCGGGAGGGCATGAGCAGTTCTTC. Amino acid sequence: CASRKLAGGHEQFF.

The J gene is TRBJ2-3, the V gene TRBV10-3; maybe TRBD1 (6 bases). Trimming removed 7 bases at V and 2 bases at J, with 10 bases between. The germline gives CDR1 ENHRY, CDR2 SYGVKD. This CDR3 comprises 13 residues. The DNA for the CDR3 is TGTGCCATCACCCAGGGGACCACAGATACGCAGTATTTT. Translating it yields CAITQGTTDTQYF.

This clonotype was observed a handful of times. The chain links TRBV14 to TRBJ2-5; a weak D match, TRBD1 (5 bases). CDR1 and CDR2 from the germline V gene are SGHDN and FVKESK. This CDR3 region has 14 residues. V lost 4 bases to trimming and J lost 1 base, with 10 bases between them. The CDR3 bases are TGTGCCAGCAGCCGGGGCTACCTCCAAGAGACCCAGTACTTC. Its translation: CASSRGYLQETQYF. Full variable domain (missing parts from reference TRBV14 and TRBJ2-5): EAGVTQFPSHSVIEKGQTVTLRCDPISGHDNLYWYRRVMGKEIKFLLHFVKESKQDESGMPNNRFLAERTGGTYSTLKVQPAELEDSGVYFCASSRGYLQETQYFGPGTRLLVL.

This clonotype was observed once. The chain has TRBV20-1 and TRBJ2-1; D perhaps matches TRBD2 (5 bases). The CDR3 loop spans 16 amino acids. Germline assignment: CDR1 DFQATT and CDR2 SNEGSKA (reference sequence). The V and J ends lost 5 bases and 0 bases respectively, with 17 bases between them. The CDR3 reads CSAAPQGLGSYNEQFF. The CDR3 DNA is TGCAGTGCTGCACCCCAAGGACTCGGCTCCTACAATGAGCAGTTCTTC.

The chain employs TRBV3-1 and TRBJ2-2; a weak D match, TRBD1 (5 bases). This CDR3 comprises 12 residues. The V gene's germline CDR1 is LGHDT and CDR2 YNNKEL (reference sequence). The V end lost 6 bases, the J end lost 5 bases, and 7 bases lay between the germline ends. Here the CDR3 DNA reads TGTGCCAGCAGAAGACAGACCGGGGAGCTGTTTTTT. It codes for CASRRQTGELFF.

This chain joins TRBV18 and TRBJ2-7, with D possibly matching TRBD2 (6 bases). CDR1 is KGHSH and CDR2 is LQKENI in the germline V gene. V shed 3 bases and J shed 3 bases, with 15 bases lying between them. The CDR3 totals 15 residues. The CDR3 DNA reads TGTGCCAGCTCACCCTCGGGCGGGATTAGCTACGAGCAGTACTTC. It codes for CASSPSGGISYEQYF.

This clonotype was recorded a few times. The J gene is TRBJ2-7, the V gene TRBV7-2, with TRBD1 matching 9 bases. The CDR3 is 14 amino acids. V shed 5 bases and J 3 bases; nucleotides not matched to a gene: 5. CDR1 SGHTA and CDR2 FQGNSA come from the germline V gene. Here the CDR3 DNA reads TGTGCCAGCAGCACAGGACAGGGGAACTACGAGCAGTACTTC. Its translation: CASSTGQGNYEQYF.

The chain employs TRBV6-1 and TRBJ2-2; TRBD1 matches 9 bases. The V gene's germline CDR1 is MNHNS and CDR2 SASEGT. The CDR3 length is 15 residues. After removal of 4 bases from V and 4 bases from J, the junction contained 4 bases not matched to a gene. CDR3 coding DNA: TGTGCCAGCAGTGCACAGGGGGCACCCACCGGGGAGCTGTTTTTT. It encodes CASSAQGAPTGELFF.

The sample holds a few counts of this clonotype. Sequence at one end of the junction differs from germline and may be a read error. The rearrangement uses TRBV20-1 and TRBJ2-3; TRBD2 aligns across 10 bases. Germline V lookup: CDR1 DFQATT, CDR2 SNEGSKA (reference sequence). This CDR3 is 16 amino acids long. CDR3 sequence: CCARVASGSVADTQYF. DNA for the CDR3: TGCTGTGCTAGAGTGGCTAGCGGGAGTGTAGCAGATACGCAGTATTTT.

This clonotype came up a few times. The chain links TRBV2 to TRBJ2-5; a weak D match, TRBD2 (6 bases). Trimming took 6 bases from V and 2 from J, leaving 13 bases between them. CDR3 length: 14 residues. The germline gives CDR1 SNHLY, CDR2 FYNNEI. The CDR3 nucleotides read TGTGCCAGCAGATGGGGAAGCGGGCAAGAGACCCAGTACTTC. Amino acids: CASRWGSGQETQYF.

This clonotype was picked up a small number of times. This chain joins TRBV6-1 and TRBJ2-1; 12 bases align to TRBD2. Germline V gene lookup returns CDR1 MNHNS and CDR2 SASEGT. Losses at the gene ends were 5 bases for V and 9 bases for J; bases not matched to a gene: 8. There are 15 residues in the CDR3. Here the CDR3 reads CASSHLAGGPGEQFF. The CDR3 nucleotides read TGTGCCAGCAGTCATCTAGCGGGAGGGCCGGGTGAGCAGTTCTTC.

The sample holds one count of this clonotype. The junction and the germline gene differ at one end; a read error may be behind it. V and J are TRBV12-3 or TRBV12-4 and TRBJ1-3, with 9 bases that match TRBD1. The CDR3 runs to 15 residues. The CDR3 DNA follows: TGTGCCAGCAGCCGAACAGGGGGCACTGGAGACACCATATATTTT. Its protein product is CASSRTGGTGDTIYF.

This clonotype was observed a few times. V is TRBV29-1 and J is TRBJ2-4; 9 bases agree with TRBD2. Germline lookup yields CDR1 SQVTM and CDR2 ANQGSEA. V shed 4 bases and J 6 bases; nucleotides not matched to a gene: 10. The CDR3 totals 15 residues. The CDR3 region is CSVGGGAGGPNIQYF. The CDR3 coding sequence is TGCAGCGTTGGAGGTGGCGCGGGAGGGCCAAACATTCAGTACTTC.

This clonotype was picked up a small number of times. The chain uses TRBV2 and TRBJ2-5, with a possible D match to TRBD2 (5 bases). The ends were cut back, 7 bases at V and 4 bases at J, with 13 bases in the middle. Looked up from germline, CDR1 is SNHLY and CDR2 is FYNNEI. The CDR3 loop spans 13 amino acids. The CDR3: CASTSRGGETQYF. CDR3 bases: TGTGCCAGCACCTCCCGAGGAGGAGAGACCCAGTACTTC.

V usage is TRBV12-3 or TRBV12-4 and J usage is TRBJ2-3, with 7 bases that match TRBD1. The CDR3 consists of 16 residues. J lost 3 bases, V lost 5 bases, and 11 bases had no gene match. The DNA for the CDR3 is TGTGCCAGCAGTCAGGACAGGCGGGCCCCGACAGATACGCAGTATTTT. Translating it yields CASSQDRRAPTDTQYF.

This clonotype appeared a few times. This chain links TRBV11-2 with TRBJ2-3; D gene uncertain. Germline assignment: CDR1 SGHAT and CDR2 FQNNGV. V was cut by 2 bases and J by 1 base, with 28 bases left in between. The CDR3 covers 21 residues. The CDR3 nucleotides read TGTGCCAGCAGCTTACTCCTTGTTGATTCGTTGCTCCACTCGGGCACAGATACGCAGTATTTT. Translating it yields CASSLLLVDSLLHSGTDTQYF.

Only a few counts were recorded for this clonotype. The chain recombines TRBV7-2 with TRBJ2-1; D may be TRBD2 (6 bases). Per the germline V gene, CDR1 is SGHTA and CDR2 is FQGNSA. Trimming took 0 bases from V and 7 from J, leaving 10 bases between them. The CDR3 runs to 14 residues. CDR3 amino acids: CASSLATSRNEQFF. CDR3 sequence (DNA): TGTGCCAGCAGCTTAGCGACTAGTAGAAATGAGCAGTTCTTC.